This T cell receptor beta chain is drawn from a study of identical twins. General study points: There is a chance that invariant MAIT and iNKT cells partially muddied zero-insertion analyses.

Per the germline V gene, CDR1 is SGHKS and CDR2 is YYEKEE (reference sequence). Trimming pared 4 bases from V and 7 bases from J, leaving 17 bases between. The CDR3 sequence is 15 residues long. A single record per CDR3 protein comes from TCRdb applying MiXCR to the 5' RACE reads. The sample carries hundreds of thousands of distinct CDR3 sequences, around 7% recorded once. The sample holds a few counts of this clonotype. Antigen specificity is unknown. In addition, the sample was reused for a study of yellow fever vaccine responses in identical twins.

This clonotype was obtained from a young woman in good health. The chain recombines TRBV5-5 with TRBJ2-2; D may be TRBD1 (5 bases). Material for sequencing was memory (CD45RO+) T cells sorted from blood. The DNA of the CDR3 is TGTGCCAGCAGCCCGTTTAGTGCGCAGGGCGGGGAGCTGTTTTTT. It specifies CASSPFSAQGGELFF. The full variable domain, its missing parts supplied by reference TRBV5-5 and TRBJ2-2, is DAGVTQSPTHLIKTRGQQVTLRCSPISGHKSVSWYQQVLGQGPQFIFQYYEKEERGRGNFPDRFSARQFPNYSSELNVNALLLGDSALYLCASSPFSAQGGELFFGEGSRLTVL.